A single sample is the source of the 17 T cell receptor beta chains below, sequenced in a study of T cells in localized non-small cell lung cancer. Assay used: immunoSEQ multiplex PCR; TCRdb lists only in-frame clones, some missing. The sample has several thousand clones; approximately 37% are singletons. The input for sequencing was normal lung tissue next to the tumor, taken before any cancer treatment. The receptor source for this set is a woman aged 40-70 years with stage I lung adenocarcinoma.

V and J are TRBV9 and TRBJ2-5; no definite D call. CDR1 SGDLS and CDR2 YYNGEE come from the germline V gene. V lost 4 bases to trimming and J lost 3 bases, with 10 bases between them. The CDR3 loop spans 13 amino acids. In DNA form, the CDR3 reads TGTGCCAGCAGCCTCAGGCCCGAAGAGACCCAGTACTTC. Its protein product is CASSLRPEETQYF.

Sample share makes this clone medium-sized. One junction end does not reproduce the germline sequence, and a read error may be involved. The rearrangement joins TRBV11-3 to TRBJ2-7, with 8 nucleotides matching TRBD2. This CDR3 contains 17 residues. The V gene's germline CDR1 is SGHNT and CDR2 YENEEA. The CDR3 loop reads CASSPGGGQGGSHEQYF. The CDR3 DNA is TGTGCCAGCAGCCCCGGGGGGGGCCAAGGAGGCTCCCACGAGCAGTACTTC. The full variable domain, rest sourced from reference TRBV11-3 and TRBJ2-7, is EAGVVQSPRYKIIEKKQPVAFWCNPISGHNTLYWYLQNLGQGPELLIRYENEEAVDDSQLPKDRFSAERLKGVDSTLKIQPAELGDSAVYLCASSPGGGQGGSHEQYFGPGTRLTVT.

As concerns this clone: An end of the junction differs from the germline gene, which may be a read error. The read includes an ambiguous or uncalled nucleotide; its amino acid is shown as X. The chain couples TRBV28 to TRBJ1-1, with D hard to call. The germline CDR1 and CDR2 sequences are MDHEN and SYDVKM. This CDR3 comprises 14 residues. CDR3 bases: TGTGCCAGCAGTTTATCAGGCGGGAACACTRAAGCTTTCTTT. Its protein is CASSLSGGNTXAFF.

By sample share, this clone is large. The chain joins TRBV6-8 to TRBJ2-3; 10 bases align to TRBD2. CDR1 is MNHGY and CDR2 is SAAAGT in the germline V gene. The V and J ends lost 6 bases and 1 base, in that order; junction bases with no gene match: 1. CDR3 length equals 14 residues. The CDR3 sequence: CASRGTSGTDTQYF. Here the CDR3 DNA reads TGTGCCAGCAGAGGGACTAGCGGCACAGATACGCAGTATTTT.

This clone was counted only a few times. This rearrangement joins TRBV6-8 to TRBJ1-1; D is undetermined. V shed 5 bases and J shed 0 bases, with 16 bases lying between them. Germline assignment: CDR1 MNHGY and CDR2 SAAAGT. CDR3 length equals 16 residues. CDR3 in amino acids: CASSRRGGSMNTEAFF. The CDR3 DNA follows: TGTGCCAGCAGTCGCCGAGGAGGTTCGATGAACACTGAAGCTTTCTTT.

The chain couples TRBV10-3 to TRBJ2-7; D possibly corresponds to TRBD1 (5 bases). Deletions cut 10 bases from V and 3 bases from J, with 16 bases between. This CDR3 has 13 residues. In germline, CDR1 is ENHRY, CDR2 SYGVKD. The DNA of the CDR3 is TGTGCCACCATCTTAGGGGAAATCTACGAGCAGTACTTC. Translated: CATILGEIYEQYF.

For the CDR3, the DNA is TGTGCCAGCAGTTTCCAGGGGATCACAGATACGCAGTATTTT. This sequence encodes CASSFQGITDTQYF. The V and J genes are TRBV28 and TRBJ2-3; the D gene is possibly TRBD1 (6 bases). Trimming shortened V by 3 bases and J by 2 bases, and 9 bases separated the two germline ends. The germline gives CDR1 MDHEN, CDR2 SYDVKM. This CDR3 contains 14 residues.

This clone has a single count. The CDR3 DNA reads as TGTGCCAGCAGCCCAGGTGGGGCCACAGATACGCAGTATTTT. Amino acids: CASSPGGATDTQYF. The V and J genes are TRBV28 and TRBJ2-3; possibly TRBD1 for D (5 bases). V was shortened by 6 bases and J by 2 bases, with 12 bases between the two germline ends. Germline assignment: CDR1 MDHEN and CDR2 SYDVKM. CDR3 length: 14 amino acids.

The V gene is TRBV2, the J gene TRBJ1-1; D remains ambiguous. This CDR3 is built from 13 residues. Trimming took 7 bases from V and 4 from J, leaving 13 bases between them. CDR1 and CDR2 from the germline V gene are SNHLY and FYNNEI. CDR3 protein: CASNTVRTTEAFF. The CDR3 coding sequence is TGTGCCAGCAACACGGTAAGGACCACTGAAGCTTTCTTT.

The J gene is TRBJ2-7, the V gene TRBV6-8, with 8 bases lining up with TRBD2. CDR3 length: 15 residues. CDR1 is MNHGY, CDR2 SAAAGT, per germline. The V gene end was trimmed by 4 bases and the J gene end by 4 bases; junction bases not matched to a gene: 9. CDR3 loop: CASSWSGSSRYEQYF. CDR3 nucleotides: TGTGCCAGCAGTTGGAGCGGGAGCTCCAGGTACGAGCAGTACTTC.

J is TRBJ2-1 and V is TRBV14; 11 bases align to TRBD2. V dropped 0 bases and J dropped 2; count of bases not matched to a gene: 3. The CDR3 contains 17 residues. Germline CDR1 and CDR2: SGHDN and FVKESK. In DNA, the CDR3 is TGTGCCAGCAGCCAAGATATTAGCGGGAGGGCCTACAATGAGCAGTTCTTC. This gives the protein CASSQDISGRAYNEQFF.

V usage is TRBV6-8 and J usage is TRBJ1-2; 7 bases match TRBD1. This CDR3 is 14 amino acids long. Per the germline V gene, CDR1 is MNHGY and CDR2 is SAAAGT. The trim removed 7 bases at V and 2 bases at J, leaving 7 bases unmatched. CDR3 coding DNA: TGTGCCAGCAACCAGCCGACAGGGAACTATGGCTACACCTTC. It yields the protein CASNQPTGNYGYTF.

The CDR3 loop reads CASSPARNHEQFF. CDR3 in DNA: TGTGCCAGCTCACCGGCCAGGAACCATGAGCAGTTCTTC. The chain couples TRBV18 to TRBJ2-1, with no clear D. There are 13 residues in the CDR3. V was trimmed by 3 bases and J by 8 bases, leaving 11 bases between them. Per germline, CDR1 KGHSH and CDR2 LQKENI.

The table lists this clone with a few counts. The chain is built from TRBV28 and TRBJ1-1; D not resolved. CDR1 is MDHEN, CDR2 SYDVKM, per germline. The ends were cut back, 5 bases at V and 2 bases at J, with 6 bases in the middle. The CDR3 is made up of 12 amino acids. The CDR3 protein is CASSQQNTEAFF. The CDR3 region has the DNA TGTGCCAGCAGTCAACAAAACACTGAAGCTTTCTTT.

The chain combines TRBV28 with TRBJ1-5, with 10 positions matching TRBD1. This CDR3 has 14 residues. CDR1 and CDR2 from the germline V gene are MDHEN and SYDVKM. Trimming removed 6 bases from V and 4 bases from J; junction bases left unmatched: 3. Here the CDR3 reads CASRGQGPNQPQHF. CDR3 coding DNA: TGTGCCAGCAGGGGACAGGGGCCGAATCAGCCCCAGCATTTT.

This clone occurred a few times. V and J are TRBV11-1 and TRBJ2-7; D remains unclear. Trimming took off 3 bases at V and 2 bases at J, with 14 bases between the two ends. This CDR3 spans 15 amino acids. Germline CDR1 and CDR2: SGHAT and FQDESV (reference sequence). The DNA for the CDR3 is TGTGCCAGCAGCTTTGTCTCGAGAAGTACCTACGAGCAGTACTTC. Its translation: CASSFVSRSTYEQYF.

V and J are TRBV7-4 and TRBJ1-2; 7 bases align to TRBD1. V trimming: 5 bases; J trimming: 3 bases; junction bases outside the gene matches: 3. Germline V gene data show CDR1 as SGHVT and CDR2 as SQSDAQ. CDR3 size: 13 residues. CDR3 sequence: CASSPGQDYGYTF. In nucleotides, the CDR3 is TGTGCCAGCAGCCCCGGACAGGACTATGGCTACACCTTC.